This T cell receptor beta chain was captured in a study of T cell responses to AZD1222 COVID-19 vaccine. Germline values: CDR1 SGHNT, CDR2 YYREEE (reference sequence). The CDR3 has 14 residues. Trimming left V 1 base short and J 4 bases short, with 11 bases between. A word on this clone: Antigen unknown.

Study findings and constraints: Just five to seven people given AZD1222 tested seropositive at baseline. Reportedly, nearly half of unique spike TCRs recognized epitopes outside B.1.351/B.1.1.7 mutations. Researchers took repertoire samples only after the peak T cell response had come. Spike-specific TCR breadth and depth were elevated following two AZD1222 doses.

TCRdb keeps only in-frame clones here, not all; method: immunoSEQ multiplex PCR. The sample carries tens of thousands of clones, approximately 91% recorded once. Here the sequenced sample was peripheral blood, taken on day 0 of AZD1222 vaccination. The chain employs TRBV5-4 and TRBJ2-5; D gene unclear. The receptor was derived from an adult in good health. The CDR3 region has the DNA TGTGCCAGCAGCTTGTTAGCCCCAGGAGAGACCCAGTACTTC. Translation gives CASSLLAPGETQYF. Together with reference TRBV5-4 and TRBJ2-5, the CDR3 gives the full variable domain: ETGVTQSPTHLIKTRGQQVTLRCSSQSGHNTVSWYQQALGQGPQFIFQYYREEENGRGNFPPRFSGLQFPNYSSELNVNALELDDSALYLCASSLLAPGETQYFGPGTRLLVL.